One TCR beta chain is described in this entry. Followed longitudinally, the Seattle patients had been enrolled during active infection. TCRdb's table, derived via immunoSEQ multiplex PCR, lists solely in-frame clones and lacks some. Among around 150,000 clones listed, roughly 84% were seen once. This sample stems from a study of blood T cell repertoires in COVID-19. Study-wide background: Samples taken during acute and convalescent COVID-19 were collected in the United States, Italy and Spain.

The CDR3 consists of 14 residues. V dropped 0 bases and J dropped 3 bases, with 8 bases sitting between them. Germline V lookup: CDR1 SGHTA, CDR2 FQGTGA. The source is a woman aged 55-75 years with COVID-19, enrolled during active disease. This rearrangement joins TRBV7-3 to TRBJ2-5, with D possibly matching TRBD1 (5 bases). The sequenced sample consisted of peripheral blood. The CDR3 spells CASSLTAGKETQYF. CDR3 nucleotide sequence: TGTGCCAGCAGCTTAACGGCAGGGAAAGAGACCCAGTACTTC.